This T cell receptor beta chain was recovered during a study of blood T cells in healthy people across ages. About the research overall: Roughly one uniquely barcoded beta molecule per two T cells was captured.

It was with a sample-barcoded 5' primer and a J-beta primer mix that a second PCR of about 6 to 12 cycles was run. MiXCR, applied by TCRdb to the 5' RACE reads, yields one record per CDR3 protein. The sample records approximately 490,000 distinct CDR3 sequences, approximately 25% being singletons. This CDR3 region has 12 residues. Germline lookup yields CDR1 MGHRA and CDR2 YSYEKL. This sample also appeared in a second study, on T cells of mothers and their children.

The sample consisted of blood. This chain links TRBV4-1 with TRBJ2-5, with TRBD1 as a possible D gene (5 bases). The end of the DNA is better explained by TRBJ2-1, so the J call may be wrong. The clonotype comes from a boy younger than 18 in good health. The CDR3 loop is CASSLTVGEQFF. Here the CDR3 DNA reads TGCGCCAGCAGCCTGACAGTGGGTGAGCAGTTCTTC.